Presented here are 16 T cell receptor beta chains from one specimen sequenced in a study of shared clonotypes between healthy human individuals. Sequencing used immunoSEQ multiplex PCR; TCRdb keeps in-frame clones, though not all of them. In the table there are a few hundred thousand clones, 65% to 80% of which are singletons. Material: PBMCs. Receptors originate from a woman aged 40 to 50 in good health. Some clones in this sample may be carry-over from other donors' samples.

V gene TRBV11-3 combines with J gene TRBJ2-1; D uncertain. V lost 4 bases and J lost 0, with 4 bases in between. The germline gives CDR1 SGHNT, CDR2 YENEEA. This CDR3 spans 13 amino acids. The CDR3 bases are TGTGCCAGCAGCTCCGGCTCCTACAATGAGCAGTTCTTC. Translation: CASSSGSYNEQFF.

V gene TRBV20-1 combines with J gene TRBJ1-1, with D hard to call. The CDR3 is made up of 11 amino acids. Germline loops: CDR1 DFQATT, CDR2 SNEGSKA (reference sequence). With 4 bases removed from V and 6 bases from J, the gap between germline ends came to 9 bases. The chain's CDR3 is CSAIRQSEAFF. In DNA, the CDR3 is TGCAGTGCTATAAGACAATCTGAAGCTTTCTTT.

This clone occurred once. V is TRBV5-1 and J is TRBJ2-5; D possibly corresponds to TRBD2 (6 bases). Deletions cut 4 bases from V and 5 bases from J, with 18 bases between. The CDR3 is 15 amino acids. Per germline, CDR1 SGHRS and CDR2 YFSETQ. The CDR3 loop is CASSVLGTRGETQYF. The CDR3 nucleotides are TGCGCCAGCAGCGTCTTGGGGACTCGAGGGGAGACCCAGTACTTC.

The chain couples TRBV7-2 to TRBJ2-7; maybe TRBD1 (5 bases). Trimming left V 5 bases short and J 7 bases short, with 21 bases between. CDR3 length equals 15 residues. Germline V lookup: CDR1 SGHTA, CDR2 FQGNSA. The CDR3 DNA reads as TGTGCCAGCAGCCCTTCCCCTTCCCGACAGACTGAGCAGTACTTC. It encodes CASSPSPSRQTEQYF. Using reference TRBV7-2 and TRBJ2-7 for the parts outside the CDR3, the full variable domain is GAGVSQSPSNKVTEKGKDVELRCDPISGHTALYWYRQSLGQGLEFLIYFQGNSAPDKSGLPSDRFSAERTGGSVSTLTIQRTQQEDSAVYLCASSPSPSRQTEQYFGPGTRLTVT.

V usage is TRBV5-1 and J usage is TRBJ2-7, with D maybe TRBD1 (6 bases). Germline V gene lookup returns CDR1 SGHRS and CDR2 YFSETQ. The CDR3 sequence is 15 residues long. V lost 4 bases and J lost 2, with 16 bases in between. The chain's CDR3 is CASSPRTVPPYEQYF. CDR3 sequence (DNA): TGCGCCAGCAGCCCAAGGACAGTCCCTCCCTACGAGCAGTACTTC.

To note about this clone: Additional DNA sequences in this sample encode the identical CDR3. The CDR3 nucleotides are TGTGCCAGTAGTATACAGGGGGACACTGAAGCTTTCTTT. It is translated as CASSIQGDTEAFF. This chain uses TRBV19 with TRBJ1-1, with TRBD1 matching over 7 bases. The CDR3 has 13 amino acids. The V gene's germline CDR1 is LNHDA and CDR2 SQIVND (reference sequence). The ends lost 2 bases at V and 3 bases at J; junction bases unmatched: 0.

This clone was recorded once. This chain links TRBV4-2 with TRBJ2-2; 11 bases line up with TRBD2. After removal of 6 bases from V and 5 bases from J, the junction contained 5 bases not matched to a gene. The CDR3 length is 15 residues. CDR1 is LGHNA and CDR2 is YNFKEQ in the germline V gene. DNA of the CDR3: TGTGCCAGCAGGTCCGGGACTAGCGGAACCGGGGAGCTGTTTTTT. It is translated as CASRSGTSGTGELFF.

In the case of this clone: A read error may produce the germline difference seen at one junction end. The chain joins TRBV28 to TRBJ1-5; D uncertain. Germline lookup yields CDR1 MDHEN and CDR2 SYDVKM. This CDR3 has 12 residues. The CDR3 spells CASSSLQQPQHF. For the CDR3, the DNA is TGTGCCAGTAGTTCCCTTCAACAGCCCCAGCATTTT.

This chain joins TRBV5-4 and TRBJ2-5; TRBD2 agrees at 8 bases. Looked up from germline, CDR1 is SGHNT and CDR2 is YYREEE (reference sequence). V lost 4 bases to trimming and J lost 5 bases; unmatched junction nucleotides: 13. CDR3 size: 16 residues. Here the CDR3 reads CASSPGGATSGETQYF. CDR3 in DNA: TGTGCCAGCAGCCCGGGGGGGGCCACCTCGGGGGAGACCCAGTACTTC.

The chain uses TRBV28 and TRBJ1-1; TRBD1 might be the D (6 bases). Trimming pared 4 bases from V and 4 bases from J, leaving 7 bases between. Germline V lookup: CDR1 MDHEN, CDR2 SYDVKM. The CDR3 has 12 residues. CDR3: CASSWGPTEAFF. CDR3 DNA sequence: TGTGCCAGCAGTTGGGGGCCCACTGAAGCTTTCTTT.

V usage is TRBV7-9 and J usage is TRBJ1-1; weak D call: TRBD1 (6 bases). There are 13 residues in the CDR3. V lost 3 bases, J lost 5 bases, and 10 bases lay in between. Germline V gene sequence: CDR1 SEHNR, CDR2 FQNEAQ (reference sequence). The CDR3 DNA reads as TGTGCCAGCAGCTTGCCCACAGGGACTGAAGCTTTCTTT. It yields the protein CASSLPTGTEAFF.

This chain links TRBV6-1 with TRBJ2-1; TRBD2 matches at 12 bases. Germline V gene data show CDR1 as MNHNS and CDR2 as SASEGT. CDR3 length: 20 residues. Trimming removed 2 bases from V and 0 bases from J; junction bases left unmatched: 11. The CDR3 loop reads CASSEQSASGRAVSYNEQFF. The DNA of the CDR3 is TGTGCCAGCAGTGAACAATCGGCTAGCGGGAGGGCCGTCTCCTACAATGAGCAGTTCTTC.

The rearrangement links TRBV7-6 to TRBJ2-1, with D uncertain. Germline V gene sequence: CDR1 SGHVS, CDR2 FNYEAQ. This CDR3 comprises 16 residues. Trimming removed 6 bases at V and 0 bases at J, with 15 bases between. This CDR3 is CASRLQASSSYNEQFF. CDR3 coding DNA: TGTGCCAGCAGACTGCAAGCTTCGAGCTCCTACAATGAGCAGTTCTTC.

Written as DNA, the CDR3 is TGTGCCAGTAGTATAAGGAGACTACAGAGCTCCTACAATGAGCAGTTCTTC. This translates into CASSIRRLQSSYNEQFF. This chain links TRBV19 with TRBJ2-1; tentatively, D is TRBD2 (5 bases). Germline loops: CDR1 LNHDA, CDR2 SQIVND (reference sequence). The CDR3 sequence is 17 residues long. Deletions cut 2 bases from V and 0 bases from J, with 14 bases between.

The V and J genes are TRBV7-8 and TRBJ2-1; 7 bases align to TRBD2. Germline CDR1 and CDR2: SGHVS and FQNEAQ. The CDR3 is made up of 15 amino acids. V shed 6 bases and J 2 bases; nucleotides not matched to a gene: 7. The CDR3: CASRVAGAAYNEQFF. The CDR3 DNA sequence: TGTGCCAGCAGGGTAGCGGGCGCCGCCTACAATGAGCAGTTCTTC. Complete variable domain (other parts from reference TRBV7-8 and TRBJ2-1): GAGVSQSPRYKVAKRGQDVALRCDPISGHVSLFWYQQALGQGPEFLTYFQNEAQLDKSGLPSDRFFAERPEGSVSTLKIQRTQQEDSAVYLCASRVAGAAYNEQFFGPGTRLTVL.

The V gene is TRBV9, the J gene TRBJ1-4; a weak D match, TRBD1 (6 bases). V dropped 3 bases and J dropped 4 bases, with 19 bases sitting between them. The CDR3 spans 17 residues. CDR1 and CDR2 (germline): SGDLS, YYNGEE. The CDR3 loop is CASSGSGAGQGNEKLFF. The CDR3 nucleotides are TGTGCCAGCAGCGGCTCAGGGGCAGGGCAGGGTAATGAAAAACTGTTTTTT.